The rows below give T cell receptor beta chains drawn from one sample of a study of cytotoxic CD8 clonotypes in ibrutinib-treated CLL. Assay: immunoSEQ multiplex PCR; the TCRdb copy retains only in-frame clones and omits some. The sample lists hundreds of thousands of clones, 67% occurring once. Source: PBMCs, taken after 36 months of ibrutinib treatment. Every receptor here comes from a human donor with chronic lymphocytic leukemia. The CDR3 runs from the conserved cysteine through the conserved F or W. The D gene is left open where the match is weak. Not every row has a clone size; where given, it reads once, few, many or a size class.

>TRBV9|13|TRBD2|TRBJ2-1|NA
TGTGCCAGCAGCTTACTGACTAGCCGGCCGCAGTTCTTC
CASSLLTSRPQFF
>TRBV18|12|NA|TRBJ2-7|NA
TGTGCCAGCTCCCCGTCGGTTTACGAGCAGTACTTC
CASSPSVYEQYF
>TRBV5-8|14|TRBD1|TRBJ1-1|NA
TGTGCCAGCAGCTATCCAGGGGGGTTATCTGAAGCTTTCTTT
CASSYPGGLSEAFF
>TRBV14|13|NA|TRBJ2-1|NA
TGTGCCAGCAGCCAAAGGCCCTCCAGGGGGCAGTTCTTC
CASSQRPSRGQFF
>TRBV2|14|NA|TRBJ2-1|NA
TGTGCCAGCAGACCCCGGGCCTTCTACAATGAGCAGTTCTTC
CASRPRAFYNEQFF
>TRBV10-1|15|NA|TRBJ2-1|few
TGCGCCAGCAGTGATGGCACCCTAGCACACAATGAGCAGTTCTTC
CASSDGTLAHNEQFF
>TRBV2|15|NA|TRBJ2-1|NA
TGTGCCAGCAGTGAAGCGCCTACCGGTTACAATGAGCAGTTCTTC
CASSEAPTGYNEQFF
>TRBV7-8|16|TRBD2|TRBJ2-2|NA
TGTGCCAGCAGCTCTCCCCGGGGGGAGATCACCGGGGAGCTGTTTTTT
CASSSPRGEITGELFF
>TRBV27|13|NA|TRBJ1-5|NA
TGTGCCAGCAGTTTATGGGGTAATCAGCCCCAGCATTTT
CASSLWGNQPQHF
>TRBV18|17|TRBD2|TRBJ2-5|once
TGTGCCAGCTCACCATCGGACACCGGGACTACCCAAGAGACCCAGTACTTC
CASSPSDTGTTQETQYF
>TRBV28|13|NA|TRBJ2-4|NA
TGTGCCAGCAGCCCCGTAGCCAAAAACATTCAGTACTTC
CASSPVAKNIQYF
>TRBV2|13|NA|TRBJ1-2|NA
TGTGCCAGCAGTGAAGGAGCGGGCTATGGCTACACCTTC
CASSEGAGYGYTF
>TRBV10-1|18|TRBD1|TRBJ2-1|NA
TGCGCCAGCAGTGAATTTCCCTTCCGGGACAGGGGGCAGAATGAGCAGTTCTTC
CASSEFPFRDRGQNEQFF
>TRBV18|14|TRBD1|TRBJ1-2|NA
TGTGCCAGCTCACCCTCCCGACAGGGGGATGGCTACACCTTC
CASSPSRQGDGYTF
>TRBV7-9|15|TRBD2|TRBJ2-2|NA
TGTGCCAGCAGGAAAACTAGCGGCTACACCGGGGAGCTGTTTTTT
CASRKTSGYTGELFF
>TRBV7-2|14|TRBD1|TRBJ2-3|NA
TGTGCCAGCAGCTTAAGGGGGCACACAGATACGCAGTATTTT
CASSLRGHTDTQYF
>TRBV4-3|15|NA|TRBJ1-5|NA
TGCGCCAGCAGCCAAGATAGCGGGGCCAATCAGCCCCAGCATTTT
CASSQDSGANQPQHF
>TRBV7-6|13|TRBD2|TRBJ2-1|NA
TGTGCCAGCAGCTCTGGACTAGCCAATGAGCAGTTCTTC
CASSSGLANEQFF
>TRBV7-9|16|TRBD1|TRBJ1-4|NA
TGTGCCAGCAGCTTCCGACGGGACAGGGCTAATGAAAAACTGTTTTTT
CASSFRRDRANEKLFF
>TRBV11-3|17|TRBD2|TRBJ2-1|NA
TGTGCCAGCAGCTTGGGCAACCTAGCGGGGGGGCCAAATGAGCAGTTCTTC
CASSLGNLAGGPNEQFF
>TRBV29-1|13|NA|TRBJ1-1|NA
TGCAGCGGGGGGGGCAGGATGAACACTGAAGCTTTCTTT
CSGGGRMNTEAFF
>TRBV10-3|16|TRBD2|TRBJ2-7|NA
TGTGCCATCCGGACTAGCGGGGGCTCAGGCCACTACGAGCAGTACTTC
CAIRTSGGSGHYEQYF
>TRBV2|15|NA|TRBJ1-4|NA
TGTGCCAGCAGTGAATTTCGGGGGGCCGGTGAAAAACTGTTTTTT
CASSEFRGAGEKLFF
>TRBV14|17|TRBD1|TRBJ2-7|NA
TGTGCCAGCAGCCCCCCCTGGGGACAGGGATATCGCTACGAGCAGTACTTC
CASSPPWGQGYRYEQYF
>TRBV4-1|13|TRBD1|TRBJ1-2|NA
TGCGCCAGCAGCCTACAGGGGCGGGATGGCTACACCTTC
CASSLQGRDGYTF
>TRBV7-3|13|NA|TRBJ2-1|few
TGTGCCAGCAGCTCCCAGGGTCACAATGAGCAGTTCTTC
CASSSQGHNEQFF
>TRBV5-1|15|TRBD1|TRBJ2-7|NA
TGCGCCAGCAGCAGTGGACAGGATTCGGGCTACGAGCAGTACTTC
CASSSGQDSGYEQYF
>TRBV9|13|NA|TRBJ1-2|NA
TGTGCCAGCAGCGCAGGGAAGGGGGGTGGCTACACCTTC
CASSAGKGGGYTF
>TRBV5-1|14|NA|TRBJ2-7|NA
TGCGCCAGCAGCCAGGTGGGGCAAACCTACGAGCAGTACTTC
CASSQVGQTYEQYF
>TRBV28|12|NA|TRBJ2-5|few
TGTGCCAGTCGGGACTTATGGGAGACCCAGTACTTC
CASRDLWETQYF
>TRBV7-3|13|NA|TRBJ2-1|few
TGTGCCAGCAGCTTAAAAGGGTTCGATGAGCAGTTCTTC
CASSLKGFDEQFF
>TRBV10-3|14|NA|TRBJ1-2|NA
TGTGCCATCAGTGGGACAGAGAATAACTATGGCTACACCTTC
CAISGTENNYGYTF
>TRBV7-2|18|TRBD2|TRBJ2-1|NA
TGTGCCAGCAGCTTAAAGGGACTAGCGGGGGGTCCCTACAATGAGCAGTTCTTC
CASSLKGLAGGPYNEQFF
>TRBV6-5|15|TRBD1|TRBJ1-1|NA
TGTGCCAGCACCGACAGGGGGCTTAGGGGCACTGAAGCTTTCTTT
CASTDRGLRGTEAFF
>TRBV18|14|TRBD1|TRBJ2-7|NA
TGTGCCAGCTCACCTGACAGGGGACACTACGAGCAGTACTTC
CASSPDRGHYEQYF
>TRBV4-3|14|TRBD1|TRBJ2-7|once
TGCGCCAGCAGCCCGGGACAGGGCTCCTACGAGCAGTACTTC
CASSPGQGSYEQYF
>TRBV2|15|NA|TRBJ1-1|NA
TGTGCCAGCAGTGAAGGCCGGGTCATGAACACTGAAGCTTTCTTT
CASSEGRVMNTEAFF
>TRBV29-1|15|TRBD1|TRBJ2-3|few
TGCAGCGTTGGAGGCGGTACAGGGGGCGCAGATACGCAGTATTTT
CSVGGGTGGADTQYF
>TRBV11-3|15|TRBD1|TRBJ2-1|NA
TGTGCCAGCAGCACAGGACAGGGCTCAGTCGAAGAGCAGTTCTTC
CASSTGQGSVEEQFF
>TRBV4-1|15|TRBD1|TRBJ1-2|NA
TGCGCCAGCAGCCAAACCGGGACAGGGTTCTATGGCTACACCTTC
CASSQTGTGFYGYTF
>TRBV9|14|NA|TRBJ2-7|NA
TGTGCCAGCAGCGGCGGCCCCGGGACTTTCGAGCAGTACTTC
CASSGGPGTFEQYF
>TRBV5-4|13|NA|TRBJ1-6|few
TGTGCCAGCAGCTTGGAAGGGGTTTCACCCCTCCACTTT
CASSLEGVSPLHF
>TRBV7-9|14|NA|TRBJ2-5|NA
TGTGCCAGCAGCTTAGTGAGGGGCTCCGAGACCCAGTACTTC
CASSLVRGSETQYF
>TRBV18|13|TRBD1|TRBJ2-7|NA
TGTGCCAGCTCACCCTGGGACAGGGACGAGCAGTACTTC
CASSPWDRDEQYF
>TRBV19|17|TRBD1|TRBJ2-6|NA
TGTGCCAGTAGTATAGGGGCAGGGGGCGCAGGGGCCAACGTCCTGACTTTC
CASSIGAGGAGANVLTF